A selection of T cell receptor beta chains follows, all from one sample in a study of CD8 T cells in ankylosing spondylitis. TCRdb itself ran the 5' RACE reads through MiXCR, one entry per CDR3 protein. The sample lists some 800,000 distinct CDR3 sequences; about 11% were seen once. Sequencing was performed on blood, either unsorted or a sorted T cell fraction (not recorded which). The receptors here all came from a male donor with ankylosing spondylitis. CDR3s include the opening cysteine and the closing phenylalanine or tryptophan. The D gene is left open where the match is weak. Rows give clone size only sometimes, using once, few, many, or a class for an expanded clone.

TRBJ1-2 TRBV6-5 . . CASSYSTGPRGAYGYTF TGTGCCAGCAGTTACTCGACGGGCCCACGAGGGGCCTATGGCTACACCTTC
TRBJ2-6 TRBV5-8 . . CASSFINSGANVLTF TGTGCCAGCAGCTTTATTAACTCTGGGGCCAACGTCCTGACTTTC
TRBJ1-1 TRBV11-3 . . CASNRAFVNTEAFF TGTGCCAGCAATAGGGCCTTTGTGAACACTGAAGCTTTCTTT
TRBJ2-7 TRBV20-1 few . CSARRTTEQYF TGCAGTGCTAGAAGGACGACCGAGCAGTACTTC
TRBJ2-1 TRBV15 . . CATSLAFYNEQFF TGTGCCACCAGCCTGGCCTTTTACAATGAGCAGTTCTTC
TRBJ2-1 TRBV4-2 many TRBD2 CASSQDWGTSNFF TGTGCCAGCAGCCAAGATTGGGGGACTAGCAACTTCTTC
TRBJ2-7 TRBV20-1 . TRBD2 CSASGRSSYEQYF TGCAGTGCCAGCGGGAGGAGCTCCTACGAGCAGTACTTC
TRBJ1-1 TRBV7-9 few TRBD1 CASTLGQAGTEAFF TGTGCCAGCACCCTCGGACAGGCGGGGACTGAAGCTTTCTTT
TRBJ2-5 TRBV29-1 few TRBD2 CSVRGLAGDSQETQYF TGCAGCGTTAGAGGCCTAGCGGGGGATTCCCAAGAGACCCAGTACTTC
TRBJ2-3 TRBV9 . TRBD1 CASSYGQGAPDTQYF TGTGCCAGCAGCTACGGACAGGGGGCTCCAGATACGCAGTATTTT
TRBJ2-7 TRBV5-1 few . CASSLGFPREYSYEQYF TGCGCCAGCAGCTTGGGGTTCCCGCGGGAATACTCCTACGAGCAGTACTTC
TRBJ1-4 TRBV7-2 . . CASSLGGPGEKLFF TGTGCCAGCAGCTTAGGGGGCCCGGGGGAAAAACTGTTTTTT
TRBJ2-1 TRBV5-1 few TRBD2 CASSLPGLAGGAEQFF TGCGCCAGCAGCTTGCCAGGACTAGCGGGAGGGGCTGAGCAGTTCTTC
TRBJ2-3 TRBV19 once TRBD2 CASTRYSTSPYTDTQYF TGTGCCAGTACCCGATACTCGACTAGCCCTTACACAGATACGCAGTATTTT
TRBJ2-3 TRBV5-1 . TRBD2 CASSPGTSGGADTQYF TGCGCCAGCAGCCCCGGGACTAGCGGGGGGGCAGATACGCAGTATTTT
TRBJ2-1 TRBV6-2/TRBV6-3 . . CASSYWGNEQFF TGTGCCAGCAGTTACTGGGGGAATGAGCAGTTCTTC
TRBJ2-3 TRBV6-5 many . CASSYSRSTDTQYF TGTGCCAGCAGTTACTCGCGGAGTACAGATACGCAGTATTTT
TRBJ1-5 TRBV6-1 few . CASSGVRDQPQHF TGTGCCAGCAGTGGAGTCAGAGATCAGCCCCAGCATTTT
TRBJ1-2 TRBV15 . TRBD1 CATSRVPRGQPDNYGYTF TGTGCCACCAGCAGAGTCCCCAGGGGACAGCCCGATAACTATGGCTACACCTTC
TRBJ1-1 TRBV29-1 many . CSVVGYRPEAFF TGCAGCGTCGTCGGATATCGGCCTGAAGCTTTCTTT
TRBJ2-7 TRBV6-5 . . CASSYGSWRNYEQYF TGTGCCAGCAGTTACGGGAGCTGGAGGAACTACGAGCAGTACTTC
TRBJ2-3 TRBV28 . . CASSRPGRFTDTQYF TGTGCCAGCAGCCGTCCGGGGCGGTTCACAGATACGCAGTATTTT
TRBJ2-7 TRBV7-2 few TRBD2 CASSRAPTGTSGYEQYF TGTGCCAGCAGCAGAGCACCCACAGGGACTAGCGGCTACGAGCAGTACTTC
TRBJ2-3 TRBV20-1 . TRBD1 CSARDPSGQGDTQYF TGCAGTGCTAGAGATCCCAGCGGACAGGGGGATACGCAGTATTTT
TRBJ1-5 TRBV20-1 . . CSARDGAGNQPQHF TGCAGTGCTAGAGATGGGGCGGGTAATCAGCCCCAGCATTTT
TRBJ1-1 TRBV27 . . CASARETTNTEAFF TGTGCCAGCGCCCGGGAGACGACAAACACTGAAGCTTTCTTT
TRBJ2-1 TRBV15 . . CATSRVRNEQFF TGTGCCACCAGCAGAGTTAGGAATGAGCAGTTCTTC
TRBJ2-3 TRBV29-1 many TRBD2 CSVETSRADTQYF TGCAGCGTTGAGACTAGCCGGGCAGATACGCAGTATTTT
TRBJ2-3 TRBV20-1 many . CSAQYHTDTQYF TGCAGTGCCCAGTACCACACAGATACGCAGTATTTT
TRBJ2-3 TRBV27 few . CASSLKMRELSGDTQYF TGTGCCAGCAGTTTAAAGATGAGGGAGCTTTCTGGAGATACGCAGTATTTT
TRBJ1-5 TRBV12-3/TRBV12-4 few TRBD1 CASSVQGFYSNQPQHF TGTGCCAGCAGCGTACAGGGGTTCTATAGCAATCAGCCCCAGCATTTT
TRBJ2-5 TRBV11-2 few TRBD2 CASSLFGLAGVTKETQYF TGTGCCAGCAGCTTATTTGGACTAGCGGGGGTAACAAAAGAGACCCAGTACTTC
TRBJ2-2 TRBV11-3 few . CASSLFGSGTGELFF TGTGCCAGCAGCCTTTTCGGGAGTGGCACCGGGGAGCTGTTTTTT
TRBJ2-3 TRBV20-1 few . CSGRGWGDTQYF TGCAGTGGGCGGGGTTGGGGGGATACGCAGTATTTT
TRBJ1-1 TRBV5-6 . . CASSLPPGMNTEAFF TGTGCCAGCAGCTTGCCTCCCGGGATGAACACTGAAGCTTTCTTT
TRBJ1-3 TRBV7-9 few . CASSLGQASGNTIYF TGTGCCAGCAGCTTAGGACAGGCGTCTGGAAACACCATATATTTT
TRBJ2-7 TRBV5-1 many . CASSYLQSGTYEQYF TGCGCCAGCAGCTATCTTCAAAGCGGTACCTACGAGCAGTACTTC
TRBJ2-2 TRBV4-2 . . CASSQDRGRELFF TGTGCCAGCAGCCAAGACAGGGGCCGGGAGCTGTTTTTT
TRBJ1-1 TRBV5-1 . . CASSQTGRAEAFF TGCGCCAGCAGCCAAACAGGGAGGGCTGAAGCTTTCTTT
TRBJ2-5 TRBV9 few . CASSPSGGKSGETQYF TGTGCCAGCAGCCCATCGGGGGGCAAATCGGGAGAGACCCAGTACTTC
TRBJ2-2 TRBV4-2 few TRBD2 CASSQELAGTLGGEELFF TGTGCCAGCAGCCAAGAACTAGCGGGAACCCTCGGGGGCGAGGAGCTGTTTTTT
TRBJ2-5 TRBV6-5 few . CASSYSSAGISAETQYF TGTGCCAGCAGTTACTCGAGTGCGGGGATTTCGGCGGAGACCCAGTACTTC
TRBJ1-2 TRBV15 . TRBD1 CATSRRDLDDRGDGYTF TGTGCCACCAGCAGAAGGGACCTGGATGACAGGGGCGATGGCTACACCTTC
TRBJ2-3 TRBV30 few . CAWSTENSDTQYF TGTGCCTGGAGCACGGAGAACTCAGATACGCAGTATTTT
TRBJ2-7 TRBV28 . TRBD2 CATSSGGSIGKQYF TGTGCCACCTCGAGCGGGGGAAGTATCGGAAAGCAGTACTTC
TRBJ2-5 TRBV7-6 many . CASSDPGGGETQYF TGTGCCAGCAGCGACCCGGGTGGTGGAGAGACCCAGTACTTC
TRBJ2-6 TRBV6-1 . . CASRTGHLPGANVLTF TGTGCCAGCAGGACAGGACATTTGCCCGGGGCCAACGTCCTGACTTTC
TRBJ1-4 TRBV27 few . CASADGGRGDEKLFF TGTGCCAGCGCGGATGGGGGACGAGGGGATGAAAAACTGTTTTTT
TRBJ2-7 TRBV7-9 few . CAINGAGSSYEQYF TGTGCCATAAACGGGGCAGGGAGCTCCTACGAGCAGTACTTC
TRBJ2-1 TRBV15 . . CATSRDHNVGNEQFF TGTGCCACCAGCAGAGATCACAACGTAGGCAATGAGCAGTTCTTC
TRBJ1-1 TRBV11-1 . . CASSLGGRGSQPQTEAFF TGTGCCAGCAGCTTAGGGGGTAGGGGCTCCCAACCGCAGACTGAAGCTTTCTTT
TRBJ1-1 TRBV4-3 many TRBD1 CASSQEGDRGYGTEAFF TGCGCCAGCAGCCAAGAGGGGGACAGGGGGTATGGGACTGAAGCTTTCTTT
TRBJ2-3 TRBV9 . TRBD2 CASSVDFPGLAGVDTQYF TGTGCCAGCAGCGTAGACTTCCCGGGACTAGCGGGAGTAGATACGCAGTATTTT